The 25 T cell receptor beta chains reported below all come from one sample, sequenced in a study of T cell responses to AZD1222 COVID-19 vaccine (dated by TCRdb to about 2021). The time point label for this specimen denotes: baseline before first vaccination. Libraries were constructed by the immunoSEQ multiplex PCR assay. TCRdb's version of the immuneACCESS table is confined to in-frame rearrangements and falls short of the full clone set. An unresolved V gene accounts for under half of the shortfall where checked; the remainder is of unknown origin. Here the sample has about 91,000 clones; 88% occur a single time. Together, the top ten hold about 19% of the sample. The sample was peripheral blood, taken on day 0 of AZD1222 vaccination. Receptors originate from an adult in good health.

V usage is TRBV10-2 and J usage is TRBJ2-3, with D perhaps TRBD1 (5 bases). The CDR3 is made up of 12 amino acids. V was pared by 5 bases and J by 6 bases, with 9 bases between. Germline V lookup: CDR1 WSHSY, CDR2 SAAADI. The CDR3 nucleotides are TGCGCCAGCAGTCCCAAGGGGGATACGCAGTATTTT. This translates into CASSPKGDTQYF.

The gene calls are TRBV6-1 and TRBJ2-1; D gene unclear. CDR1 is MNHNS, CDR2 SASEGT, per germline. V lost 2 bases, J lost 10 bases, and 9 bases lay in between. CDR3 length equals 12 residues. The CDR3 region is CASSEPGSEQFF. The DNA of the CDR3 is TGTGCCAGCAGTGAACCCGGCAGCGAGCAGTTCTTC.

The rearrangement links TRBV9 to TRBJ2-2; 8 bases are shared with TRBD1. The CDR3 extends over 13 amino acids. The trim removed 4 bases at V and 11 bases at J, leaving 7 bases unmatched. CDR1 is SGDLS, CDR2 YYNGEE, per germline. The CDR3: CASSPGQGGELFF. In nucleotides, the CDR3 is TGTGCCAGCAGCCCCGGACAGGGAGGAGAGCTGTTTTTT.

This chain joins TRBV4-1 and TRBJ2-7; TRBD1 agrees at 11 bases. Germline loops: CDR1 MGHRA, CDR2 YSYEKL. After removal of 4 bases from V and 4 bases from J, the junction contained 6 bases not matched to a gene. The CDR3 sequence is 15 residues long. The DNA for the CDR3 is TGCGCCAGCAGCCTTGCCGGGACAGGGGGGTACGAGCAGTACTTC. This gives the protein CASSLAGTGGYEQYF.

The rearrangement uses TRBV2 and TRBJ2-7; 9 nucleotides align to TRBD1. Germline-derived CDR1 and CDR2 are SNHLY and FYNNEI. The CDR3 contains 15 residues. The trim removed 6 bases at V and 1 base at J, leaving 7 bases unmatched. The CDR3 DNA sequence: TGTGCCAGCAGGAGGGGGACAGGGATGTCCTACGAGCAGTACTTC. Encoded protein: CASRRGTGMSYEQYF. The full variable domain, rest sourced from reference TRBV2 and TRBJ2-7, is EPEVTQTPSHQVTQMGQEVILRCVPISNHLYFYWYRQILGQKVEFLVSFYNNEISEKSEIFDDQFSVERPDGSNFTLKIRSTKLEDSAMYFCASRRGTGMSYEQYFGPGTRLTVT.

The chain links TRBV7-2 to TRBJ1-3, with a possible D match to TRBD1 (5 bases). CDR1 and CDR2 from the germline V gene are SGHTA and FQGNSA. This CDR3 is built from 16 residues. The V end lost 1 base, the J end lost 2 bases, and 12 bases lay between the germline ends. The CDR3 nucleotides are TGTGCCAGCAGCTTAGGGGGCGGTGGAGCTGGAAACACCATATATTTT. This codes for CASSLGGGGAGNTIYF.

The rearrangement links TRBV11-2 to TRBJ2-7, with a possible D match to TRBD1 (6 bases). Germline V gene lookup returns CDR1 SGHAT and CDR2 FQNNGV. The CDR3 has 15 residues. V lost 4 bases to trimming and J lost 4 bases, with 17 bases between them. The CDR3 DNA sequence: TGTGCCAGCAGCTCCACGACCGGGACACCATACGAGCAGTACTTC. Translated: CASSSTTGTPYEQYF. The entire variable domain, with the rest obtained from reference TRBV11-2 and TRBJ2-7, is as follows: EAGVAQSPRYKIIEKRQSVAFWCNPISGHATLYWYQQILGQGPKLLIQFQNNGVVDDSQLPKDRFSAERLKGVDSTLKIQPAKLEDSAVYLCASSSTTGTPYEQYFGPGTRLTVT.

The rearrangement links TRBV7-3 to TRBJ1-1, with a weak D call TRBD1 (5 bases). The CDR3 runs 14 residues. CDR1 and CDR2 from the germline V gene are SGHTA and FQGTGA. Deletions cut 5 bases from V and 1 base from J, with 11 bases between. CDR3: CASSLGPANTEAFF. In DNA, the CDR3 is TGTGCCAGCAGCCTGGGACCGGCGAACACTGAAGCTTTCTTT.

V is TRBV19 and J is TRBJ2-5; D ambiguous. Germline V lookup: CDR1 LNHDA, CDR2 SQIVND (reference sequence). V lost 7 bases to trimming and J lost 0 bases, with 9 bases between them. The CDR3 runs to 13 residues. CDR3 nucleotides: TGTGCCAGTAAATCAGAGTACCAAGAGACCCAGTACTTC. This gives the protein CASKSEYQETQYF.

This chain connects TRBV11-1 to TRBJ2-5, with a possible D match to TRBD2 (6 bases). CDR1 is SGHAT and CDR2 is FQDESV in the germline V gene (reference sequence). V lost 4 bases to trimming and J lost 7 bases, with 19 bases between them. The CDR3 has 15 amino acids. Here the CDR3 reads CASSSGGADRVTQYF. The CDR3 DNA sequence: TGTGCCAGCAGCTCAGGCGGGGCAGACCGGGTGACCCAGTACTTC.

The V and J genes are TRBV9 and TRBJ2-3, with 8 bases matching TRBD2. Germline CDR1 is SGDLS and CDR2 is YYNGEE. CDR3 length: 18 residues. V gave up 0 bases and J gave up 0 bases; unmatched junction bases: 9. CDR3 amino acids: CASSVARSGGTSTDTQYF. The CDR3 DNA follows: TGTGCCAGCAGCGTAGCTAGGAGCGGGGGTACTAGCACAGATACGCAGTATTTT.

This chain joins TRBV5-1 and TRBJ2-1; TRBD2 might be the D (6 bases). Germline loops: CDR1 SGHRS, CDR2 YFSETQ. This CDR3 region has 17 residues. With 4 bases removed from V and 8 bases from J, the gap between germline ends came to 25 bases. CDR3 nucleotide sequence: TGCGCCAGCAGCGTGAGATTAGCGGTGCCCTCGTTGTATGAGCAGTTCTTC. This gives the protein CASSVRLAVPSLYEQFF.

J is TRBJ1-5 and V is TRBV6-2 or TRBV6-3; 9 positions agree with TRBD1. CDR3 length equals 15 residues. Losses at the gene ends were 3 bases for V and 4 bases for J; bases not matched to a gene: 4. The germline V gene encodes CDR1 MNHEY and CDR2 SVGEGT. CDR3 amino acids: CASSYTGTGNQPQHF. Here the CDR3 DNA reads TGTGCCAGCAGTTATACTGGGACAGGGAATCAGCCCCAGCATTTT.

The chain uses TRBV18 and TRBJ2-3; 12 nucleotides line up with TRBD2. This CDR3 comprises 17 residues. After removal of 3 bases from V and 5 bases from J, the junction contained 9 bases not matched to a gene. Germline V gene sequence: CDR1 KGHSH, CDR2 LQKENI. The CDR3 DNA reads TGTGCCAGCTCACCGCCTCCTAGCGGGAGGGCCCAAGATACGCAGTATTTT. Protein sequence: CASSPPPSGRAQDTQYF.

The chain links TRBV18 to TRBJ1-2, with 8 bases fitting TRBD1. The CDR3 totals 13 residues. Germline CDR1 reads KGHSH; CDR2 reads LQKENI. The junction had 3 bases not matched to a gene; V was cut back by 6 bases and J by 3 bases. In DNA, the CDR3 is TGTGCCAGCTCTCGACAGGGGCACTATGGCTACACCTTC. It translates to CASSRQGHYGYTF.

The chain employs TRBV9 and TRBJ2-7, with D tentatively TRBD2 (7 bases). V was shortened by 0 bases and J by 3 bases, with 16 bases between the two germline ends. CDR3 length: 16 amino acids. The germline V gene encodes CDR1 SGDLS and CDR2 YYNGEE. The CDR3 DNA reads TGTGCCAGCAGCGTAGCCTCTGGGGGGGCCATCTACGAGCAGTACTTC. Its translation is CASSVASGGAIYEQYF.

The chain couples TRBV6-5 to TRBJ1-1, with 8 bases lining up with TRBD1. CDR3 length: 15 amino acids. The V gene's germline CDR1 is MNHEY and CDR2 SVGAGI. Trimming removed 2 bases from V and 5 bases from J; junction bases left unmatched: 7. CDR3: CASSYLTGVGTEAFF. The CDR3 DNA is TGTGCCAGCAGTTACCTGACAGGGGTGGGAACTGAAGCTTTCTTT.

The chain couples TRBV11-3 to TRBJ2-1, with D perhaps given as TRBD1 or TRBD2 (5 bases each). Trimming removed 0 bases at V and 9 bases at J, with 18 bases between. The CDR3 covers 16 residues. Germline-derived CDR1 and CDR2 are SGHNT and YENEEA. DNA of the CDR3: TGTGCCAGCAGCTTAGAGGGGCCACTAAGGGCGGGTGAGCAGTTCTTC. Amino acid sequence: CASSLEGPLRAGEQFF.

This chain connects TRBV6-4 to TRBJ1-2; D gene ambiguous. The CDR3 spans 13 residues. Per the germline V gene, CDR1 is MRHNA and CDR2 is SNTAGT. Trimming took off 0 bases at V and 7 bases at J, with 9 bases between the two ends. CDR3 sequence reads: CASSDSTWGGYTF. The CDR3 DNA sequence: TGTGCCAGCAGTGACTCGACATGGGGTGGCTACACCTTC.

The chain carries TRBV11-2 and TRBJ2-3, with D possibly matching TRBD1 (6 bases). This CDR3 region has 17 residues. Germline CDR1 reads SGHAT; CDR2 reads FQNNGV. The ends were cut back, 5 bases at V and 0 bases at J, with 18 bases in the middle. The CDR3 here is CASSRYTGRPSTDTQYF. The CDR3 region has the DNA TGTGCCAGCAGCCGGTATACAGGGCGACCTAGCACAGATACGCAGTATTTT.

This chain connects TRBV7-9 to TRBJ2-5; 11 bases agree with TRBD2. Germline V CDR1 and CDR2: SEHNR, FQNEAQ (reference sequence). The junction had 6 bases not matched to a gene; V was cut back by 1 base and J by 5 bases. This CDR3 contains 16 residues. The CDR3 sequence is CASSLGASGGSETQYF. CDR3 sequence (DNA): TGTGCCAGCAGCTTAGGGGCTAGCGGGGGGTCGGAGACCCAGTACTTC.

This clone has a handful of counts. The rearrangement links TRBV19 to TRBJ1-5; D might be TRBD1 (5 bases). V shed 3 bases and J shed 5 bases, with 11 bases lying between them. CDR1 and CDR2 from the germline V gene are LNHDA and SQIVND (reference sequence). CDR3 size: 14 residues. CDR3 in DNA: TGTGCCAGTAGTATTTTTGCGGGGGATCAGCCCCAGCATTTT. Translating gives CASSIFAGDQPQHF.

The rearrangement joins TRBV28 to TRBJ2-7; TRBD1 aligns across 7 bases. The germline V gene encodes CDR1 MDHEN and CDR2 SYDVKM. The CDR3 has 15 amino acids. V lost 5 bases to trimming and J lost 1 base; unmatched junction nucleotides: 8. Here the CDR3 DNA reads TGTGCCAGCAGTCCCCGGACAGGTAGTTCCTACGAGCAGTACTTC. Translation: CASSPRTGSSYEQYF. Full variable domain (remainder filled in from reference TRBV28 and TRBJ2-7): DVKVTQSSRYLVKRTGEKVFLECVQDMDHENMFWYRQDPGLGLRLIYFSYDVKMKEKGDIPEGYSVSREKKERFSLILESASTNQTSMYLCASSPRTGSSYEQYFGPGTRLTVT.

V usage is TRBV3-1 (or the pseudogene TRBV3-2) and J usage is TRBJ1-5, with TRBD1 as a possible D gene (6 bases). The V gene's germline CDR1 is LGHDT and CDR2 YNNKEL (reference sequence). This CDR3 is 15 amino acids long. V was clipped by 2 bases and J by 4 bases, with 12 bases between them. The CDR3 DNA follows: TGTGCCAGCAGCCAATCGGACAGCCGTAATCAGCCCCAGCATTTT. Translation gives CASSQSDSRNQPQHF.

The V call is TRBV19, the J call TRBJ2-7; possibly TRBD2 for D (5 bases). Looked up from germline, CDR1 is LNHDA and CDR2 is SQIVND (reference sequence). Deletions cut 9 bases from V and 6 bases from J, with 18 bases between. The CDR3 totals 13 residues. The CDR3 coding sequence is TGTGCCAGACTCCTACCGGTGAGGGTCGAGCAGTACTTC. This gives the protein CARLLPVRVEQYF.